The rows below give T cell receptor beta chains drawn from one sample of a study of neurological immune-mediated disorders. MiXCR, run by TCRdb on the 5' RACE reads, gives a single entry per CDR3 protein. The data show 35,000 to 45,000 distinct CDR3 sequences, nearly 7.5% seen once. Input material: PBMCs. All receptors come from a woman aged 35 to 49 in good health. Each CDR3 is given with its conserved first and last residue. A D gene is named only where the DNA matches it firmly. Only part of the rows carry a size: once, few, many, or a class if the clone is expanded.

d_gene: TRBD1; abundance: many; v_gene: TRBV5-1; j_gene: TRBJ1-1; CDR3aa: CASRPRTGEDTEAFF; CDR3nt: TGCGCCAGCAGGCCGCGCACAGGGGAGGACACTGAAGCTTTCTTT
d_gene: NA; abundance: many; v_gene: TRBV3-1; j_gene: TRBJ1-5; CDR3aa: CASSQDVGNQPQHF; CDR3nt: TGTGCCAGCAGCCAAGATGTCGGGAATCAGCCCCAGCATTTT
d_gene: NA; abundance: many; v_gene: TRBV29-1; j_gene: TRBJ2-5; CDR3aa: CSVEGVTGLSETQYF; CDR3nt: TGCAGCGTTGAAGGTGTGACAGGACTATCGGAGACCCAGTACTTC
d_gene: NA; abundance: many; v_gene: TRBV30; j_gene: TRBJ1-2; CDR3aa: CAWSVGVNYGYTF; CDR3nt: TGTGCCTGGAGTGTAGGTGTCAACTATGGCTACACCTTC
d_gene: NA; abundance: few; v_gene: TRBV12-3/TRBV12-4; j_gene: TRBJ2-3; CDR3aa: CASSFTGTDTQYF; CDR3nt: TGTGCCAGCAGTTTTACAGGGACAGATACGCAGTATTTT
d_gene: NA; abundance: many; v_gene: TRBV20-1; j_gene: TRBJ1-2; CDR3aa: CSARDEQGQYGYTF; CDR3nt: TGCAGTGCTAGAGACGAACAGGGCCAATATGGCTACACCTTC
d_gene: NA; abundance: many; v_gene: TRBV13; j_gene: TRBJ1-1; CDR3aa: CASSLEGGLTNTEAFF; CDR3nt: TGTGCCAGCAGCTTAGAAGGTGGTTTGACGAACACTGAAGCTTTCTTT
d_gene: NA; abundance: many; v_gene: TRBV20-1; j_gene: TRBJ2-2; CDR3aa: CSARAGNTGELFF; CDR3nt: TGCAGTGCTAGAGCTGGGAACACCGGGGAGCTGTTTTTT
d_gene: NA; abundance: many; v_gene: TRBV5-1; j_gene: TRBJ2-1; CDR3aa: CASSLLGGSANEQFF; CDR3nt: TGCGCCAGCAGCTTGCTGGGAGGCTCGGCCAATGAGCAGTTCTTC
d_gene: TRBD1; abundance: many; v_gene: TRBV6-1; j_gene: TRBJ2-7; CDR3aa: CASRVTGTGYEQYF; CDR3nt: TGTGCCAGCAGAGTTACCGGGACAGGGTACGAGCAGTACTTC
d_gene: NA; abundance: many; v_gene: TRBV20-1; j_gene: TRBJ2-7; CDR3aa: CSARVSGHEQYF; CDR3nt: TGCAGTGCCCGGGTTTCGGGCCACGAGCAGTACTTC
d_gene: NA; abundance: many; v_gene: TRBV4-1; j_gene: TRBJ1-1; CDR3aa: CASSPIGLQKNTEAFF; CDR3nt: TGCGCCAGCAGCCCGATAGGGCTACAAAAGAACACTGAAGCTTTCTTT
d_gene: TRBD1; abundance: NA; v_gene: TRBV2; j_gene: TRBJ1-1; CDR3aa: CATLGQGRTEAFF; CDR3nt: TGTGCCACCTTAGGACAGGGGAGGACTGAAGCTTTCTTT
d_gene: TRBD2; abundance: many; v_gene: TRBV29-1; j_gene: TRBJ2-5; CDR3aa: CSVHGTTSGRKTQYF; CDR3nt: TGCAGCGTTCACGGAACGACTAGCGGGAGAAAGACCCAGTACTTC
d_gene: TRBD1; abundance: many; v_gene: TRBV5-1; j_gene: TRBJ1-1; CDR3aa: CASGTGNTEAFF; CDR3nt: TGCGCCAGTGGGACAGGGAACACTGAAGCTTTCTTT
d_gene: NA; abundance: many; v_gene: TRBV4-1; j_gene: TRBJ2-3; CDR3aa: CASSQEGALGRPYF; CDR3nt: TGCGCCAGCAGCCAAGAGGGGGCGCTGGGTAGGCCGTATTTT
d_gene: TRBD2; abundance: many; v_gene: TRBV20-1; j_gene: TRBJ2-1; CDR3aa: CSAGAGARENEQFF; CDR3nt: TGCAGTGCTGGGGCGGGAGCACGGGAAAATGAGCAGTTCTTC
d_gene: NA; abundance: many; v_gene: TRBV10-3; j_gene: TRBJ2-5; CDR3aa: CAISATGGGETQYF; CDR3nt: TGTGCCATCAGTGCGACAGGCGGAGGAGAGACCCAGTACTTC
d_gene: TRBD2; abundance: many; v_gene: TRBV29-1; j_gene: TRBJ2-7; CDR3aa: CSVSIGIAGGEQYF; CDR3nt: TGCAGCGTATCCATAGGAATAGCGGGTGGTGAGCAGTACTTC
d_gene: TRBD1; abundance: many; v_gene: TRBV6-2/TRBV6-3; j_gene: TRBJ2-2; CDR3aa: CASSVQGDTGELFF; CDR3nt: TGTGCCAGCAGTGTACAGGGGGACACCGGGGAGCTGTTTTTT
d_gene: TRBD2; abundance: many; v_gene: TRBV27; j_gene: TRBJ2-3; CDR3aa: CASSLRGGTDTQYF; CDR3nt: TGTGCCAGCAGTTTACGCGGGGGGACAGATACGCAGTATTTT
d_gene: TRBD1; abundance: NA; v_gene: TRBV29-1; j_gene: TRBJ1-6; CDR3aa: CSVRSGQTNSPLHF; CDR3nt: TGCAGCGTTAGGTCGGGACAGACTAATTCACCCCTCCACTTT
d_gene: NA; abundance: many; v_gene: TRBV7-9; j_gene: TRBJ1-2; CDR3aa: CASSLLGTGGYTF; CDR3nt: TGTGCCAGCAGCTTACTAGGGACGGGCGGCTACACCTTC
d_gene: NA; abundance: many; v_gene: TRBV7-2; j_gene: TRBJ2-3; CDR3aa: CASSLRRDTQYF; CDR3nt: TGTGCCAGCAGCCTTCGGCGGGATACGCAGTATTTT
d_gene: NA; abundance: many; v_gene: TRBV20-1; j_gene: TRBJ2-1; CDR3aa: CSARAGTGPNEQFF; CDR3nt: TGCAGTGCTAGAGCCGGGACCGGTCCCAATGAGCAGTTCTTC
d_gene: NA; abundance: many; v_gene: TRBV4-1; j_gene: TRBJ1-5; CDR3aa: CASSQVLNREAQPQHF; CDR3nt: TGCGCCAGCAGCCAAGTACTTAACAGGGAGGCCCAGCCCCAGCATTTT
d_gene: TRBD2; abundance: NA; v_gene: TRBV20-1; j_gene: TRBJ2-1; CDR3aa: CSARECGRETQFF; CDR3nt: TGCAGTGCTAGAGAGTGCGGGAGGGAGACCCAGTTCTTC
d_gene: NA; abundance: many; v_gene: TRBV5-1; j_gene: TRBJ2-7; CDR3aa: CASSSGTTYEQYF; CDR3nt: TGCGCCAGCAGCTCCGGGACAACCTACGAGCAGTACTTC
d_gene: TRBD2; abundance: many; v_gene: TRBV20-1; j_gene: TRBJ2-5; CDR3aa: CSARDPREGAETQYF; CDR3nt: TGCAGTGCTAGAGATCCGCGGGAGGGTGCGGAGACCCAGTACTTC
d_gene: NA; abundance: many; v_gene: TRBV7-8; j_gene: TRBJ2-7; CDR3aa: CASSRVNANALYEQYF; CDR3nt: TGTGCCAGCAGCCGAGTCAACGCGAACGCCCTCTACGAGCAGTACTTC
d_gene: TRBD1; abundance: many; v_gene: TRBV24-1; j_gene: TRBJ1-5; CDR3aa: CATSSQGNQPQHF; CDR3nt: TGTGCCACCAGCTCACAGGGGAATCAGCCCCAGCATTTT
d_gene: NA; abundance: NA; v_gene: TRBV6-5; j_gene: TRBJ2-2; CDR3aa: CASSYLTSGRRPAGELFF; CDR3nt: TGTGCCAGCAGTTACCTGACTAGTGGGAGGAGACCAGCCGGGGAGCTGTTTTTT
d_gene: NA; abundance: many; v_gene: TRBV4-1; j_gene: TRBJ2-1; CDR3aa: CASSRLQKNEQFF; CDR3nt: TGCGCCAGCAGCCGTCTACAGAAGAATGAGCAGTTCTTC
d_gene: TRBD2; abundance: few; v_gene: TRBV10-2; j_gene: TRBJ2-2; CDR3aa: CASSEGLATGELFF; CDR3nt: TGCGCCAGCAGTGAGGGACTAGCCACCGGGGAGCTGTTTTTT
d_gene: NA; abundance: many; v_gene: TRBV7-8; j_gene: TRBJ1-1; CDR3aa: CASSLVVGLSEAFF; CDR3nt: TGTGCCAGCAGCTTAGTTGTGGGGTTGTCTGAAGCTTTCTTT
d_gene: NA; abundance: many; v_gene: TRBV20-1; j_gene: TRBJ1-1; CDR3aa: CSARTGDTEAFF; CDR3nt: TGCAGTGCGCGGACGGGGGACACTGAAGCTTTCTTT
d_gene: TRBD2; abundance: many; v_gene: TRBV27; j_gene: TRBJ2-2; CDR3aa: CASSGPPGGAYTGELFF; CDR3nt: TGTGCCAGCAGTGGACCCCCGGGGGGGGCTTACACCGGGGAGCTGTTTTTT
d_gene: NA; abundance: NA; v_gene: TRBV10-1; j_gene: TRBJ2-5; CDR3aa: CARSEAGQQETQYF; CDR3nt: TGCGCCAGGAGTGAGGCGGGACAGCAAGAGACCCAGTACTTC
d_gene: NA; abundance: many; v_gene: TRBV3-1; j_gene: TRBJ2-2; CDR3aa: CASSQVGTNTGELFF; CDR3nt: TGTGCCAGCAGCCAAGTGGGGACGAACACCGGGGAGCTGTTTTTT
d_gene: NA; abundance: many; v_gene: TRBV12-3/TRBV12-4; j_gene: TRBJ2-3; CDR3aa: CASSLLLASTDTQYF; CDR3nt: TGTGCCAGCAGTTTATTACTAGCTAGCACAGATACGCAGTATTTT
d_gene: NA; abundance: many; v_gene: TRBV7-9; j_gene: TRBJ1-2; CDR3aa: CASSSEGHRMDGYTF; CDR3nt: TGTGCCAGCAGCTCGGAGGGCCATAGGATGGATGGCTACACCTTC
d_gene: NA; abundance: NA; v_gene: TRBV2; j_gene: TRBJ2-5; CDR3aa: CASRETAQETQYF; CDR3nt: TGTGCCAGCAGGGAGACAGCCCAAGAGACCCAGTACTTC
d_gene: TRBD1; abundance: NA; v_gene: TRBV12-3/TRBV12-4; j_gene: TRBJ2-3; CDR3aa: CASSSSRGRDTQYF; CDR3nt: TGTGCTAGCAGTTCTAGCAGGGGGCGGGATACGCAGTATTTT
d_gene: TRBD1; abundance: many; v_gene: TRBV6-2/TRBV6-3; j_gene: TRBJ2-7; CDR3aa: CASSFPGTGVGGYEQYF; CDR3nt: TGTGCCAGCAGTTTCCCCGGGACAGGGGTCGGAGGCTACGAGCAGTACTTC
d_gene: TRBD2; abundance: many; v_gene: TRBV28; j_gene: TRBJ2-7; CDR3aa: CASSLSGTSGGYQQYF; CDR3nt: TGTGCCAGCAGTTTAAGTGGGACTAGCGGGGGGTACCAGCAGTACTTC
d_gene: NA; abundance: many; v_gene: TRBV7-8; j_gene: TRBJ1-5; CDR3aa: CASSPKSAGNQPQHF; CDR3nt: TGTGCCAGCAGCCCAAAGTCCGCAGGGAATCAGCCCCAGCATTTT
d_gene: TRBD2; abundance: many; v_gene: TRBV24-1; j_gene: TRBJ2-1; CDR3aa: CATSGASGSRNEQFF; CDR3nt: TGTGCCACCAGTGGAGCGAGCGGGAGTAGAAATGAGCAGTTCTTC
d_gene: TRBD1; abundance: many; v_gene: TRBV3-1; j_gene: TRBJ1-1; CDR3aa: CASRGTDENTEAFF; CDR3nt: TGTGCCAGCAGGGGGACAGACGAGAACACTGAAGCTTTCTTT
d_gene: NA; abundance: many; v_gene: TRBV20-1; j_gene: TRBJ1-2; CDR3aa: CSAASRGINYGYTF; CDR3nt: TGCAGTGCCGCCTCGCGGGGGATTAACTATGGCTACACCTTC
d_gene: TRBD2; abundance: many; v_gene: TRBV10-2; j_gene: TRBJ2-7; CDR3aa: CASSEGTSGIYEQYF; CDR3nt: TGCGCCAGCAGTGAGGGGACTAGCGGGATATACGAGCAGTACTTC
d_gene: NA; abundance: many; v_gene: TRBV5-5; j_gene: TRBJ2-2; CDR3aa: CASSLGPGPNTGELFF; CDR3nt: TGTGCCAGCAGCTTGGGTCCGGGACCAAACACCGGGGAGCTGTTTTTT
d_gene: NA; abundance: many; v_gene: TRBV28; j_gene: TRBJ2-6; CDR3aa: CASSSPPGSGANVLTF; CDR3nt: TGTGCCAGCAGCTCCCCCCCGGGGTCAGGGGCCAACGTCCTGACTTTC
d_gene: NA; abundance: many; v_gene: TRBV12-3/TRBV12-4; j_gene: TRBJ1-5; CDR3aa: CASSLVGPNQPQHF; CDR3nt: TGTGCCAGCAGTTTAGTGGGGCCCAACCAGCCCCAGCATTTT